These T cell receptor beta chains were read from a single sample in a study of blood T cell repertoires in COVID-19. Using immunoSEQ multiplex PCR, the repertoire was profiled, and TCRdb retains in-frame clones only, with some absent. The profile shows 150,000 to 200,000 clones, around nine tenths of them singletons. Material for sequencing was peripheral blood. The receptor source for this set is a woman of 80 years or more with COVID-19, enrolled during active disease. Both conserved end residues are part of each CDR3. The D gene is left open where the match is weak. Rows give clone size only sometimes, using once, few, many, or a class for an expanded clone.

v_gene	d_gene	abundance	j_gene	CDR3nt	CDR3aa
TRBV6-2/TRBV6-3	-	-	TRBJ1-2	TGTGCCAGCAGTTACAATTCCGGGGCTAACTATGGCTACACCTTC	CASSYNSGANYGYTF
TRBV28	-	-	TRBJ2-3	TGTGCCAGCAGTTTATCGACAAGTGGAACAGATACGCAGTATTTT	CASSLSTSGTDTQYF
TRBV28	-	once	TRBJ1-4	TGTGCCAGCAGAACCAGTTTGTTTGGCAATGAAAAACTGTTTTTT	CASRTSLFGNEKLFF
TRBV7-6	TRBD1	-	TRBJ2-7	TGTGCCAGCAGCTTATGGAGTTGGGGGACAGGGCGGAATTCCTACGAGCAGTACTTC	CASSLWSWGTGRNSYEQYF
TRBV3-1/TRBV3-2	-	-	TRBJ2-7	TGTGCCAGCAGCCAAGATCTGACAGGCGGACGCCACGAGCAGTACTTC	CASSQDLTGGRHEQYF
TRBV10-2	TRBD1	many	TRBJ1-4	TGCGCCAGCAGTGAACAGGGGTCAACTAATGAAAAACTGTTTTTT	CASSEQGSTNEKLFF
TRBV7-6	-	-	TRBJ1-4	TGTGCCAGCAGCTTATCGACAGTCGGGAATGAAAAACTGTTTTTT	CASSLSTVGNEKLFF
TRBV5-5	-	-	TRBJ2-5	TGTGCCAGCAGCTTGGCCAGGGGAGAGACCCAGTACTTC	CASSLARGETQYF
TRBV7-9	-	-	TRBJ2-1	TGTGCCAGCAGCCTCGACAGCTACAATGAGCAGTTCTTC	CASSLDSYNEQFF
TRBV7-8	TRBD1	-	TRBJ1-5	TGTGCCAGCAGCTCGACAGGGTTCAATCAGCCCCAGCATTTT	CASSSTGFNQPQHF
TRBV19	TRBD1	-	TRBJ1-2	TGTGCCAGTAAGGACAGGGGTGACTATGGCTACACCTTC	CASKDRGDYGYTF
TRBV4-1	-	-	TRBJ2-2	TGCGCCAGCAGCCAAGACGCGTACCCCGGGGAGCTGTTTTTT	CASSQDAYPGELFF
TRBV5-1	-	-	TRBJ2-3	TGCGCCAGCAGCTTGAGCCCACAGGCTAGGGGCACAGATACGCAGTATTTT	CASSLSPQARGTDTQYF
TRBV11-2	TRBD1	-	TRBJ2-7	TGTGCCAGCAGCTCGGACAGGGGCGGCTACGAGCAGTACTTC	CASSSDRGGYEQYF
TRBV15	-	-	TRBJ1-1	TGTGCCACCAGCAATGAGGCTTGGAACACTGAAGCTTTCTTT	CATSNEAWNTEAFF
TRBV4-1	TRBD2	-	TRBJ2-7	TGCGCCAGCAGCCCCCGGACTAGCGGATCTCCTGTCGGCGAGCAGTACTTC	CASSPRTSGSPVGEQYF
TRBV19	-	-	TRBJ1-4	TGTGCCAGTCGGGAGGGACTTTGGGCCTCCGAAAAACTGTTTTTT	CASREGLWASEKLFF
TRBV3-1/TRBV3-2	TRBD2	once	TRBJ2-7	TGTGCCAGCACCCGGGGACTAGGAGGAGACTACGAGCAGTACTTC	CASTRGLGGDYEQYF
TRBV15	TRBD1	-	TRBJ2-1	TGTGCCACCAGCAGAAAGACAGGGGCTAGGGATGAGCAGTTCTTC	CATSRKTGARDEQFF
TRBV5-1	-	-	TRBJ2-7	TGCGCCAGCAGCTCGCTACGGGAGACCTACGAGCAGTACTTC	CASSSLRETYEQYF
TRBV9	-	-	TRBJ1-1	TGTGCCAGCAGCGTAGGGAGTATGGGGGGTGAAGCTTTCTTT	CASSVGSMGGEAFF
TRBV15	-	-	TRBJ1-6	TGTGCCACCAGCAGAGATCGTGTTAGGGGGAATTCACCCCTCCACTTT	CATSRDRVRGNSPLHF
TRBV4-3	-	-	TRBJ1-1	TGCGCCAGCAGCCAGCTCAGGGGAACTGAAGCTTTCTTT	CASSQLRGTEAFF
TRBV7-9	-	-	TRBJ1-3	TGTGCCAGCAGCTTAGTCCAGGGCTCAGGAAACACCATATATTTT	CASSLVQGSGNTIYF
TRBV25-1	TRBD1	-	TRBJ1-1	TGTGCCAGCAGGACCGGGACAGAGGCTTTCTTT	CASRTGTEAFF
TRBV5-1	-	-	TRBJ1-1	TGCGCCAGCAGCCGACTCGGTCAGGGTAACACTGAAGCTTTCTTT	CASSRLGQGNTEAFF
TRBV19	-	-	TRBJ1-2	TGTGCCAGTAGTACCCGGGACTTTTCGAGTGGCTACACCTTC	CASSTRDFSSGYTF
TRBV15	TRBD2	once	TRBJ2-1	TGTGCCACCAGCAGAGGCCTAGCGGATGAGCAGTTCTTC	CATSRGLADEQFF
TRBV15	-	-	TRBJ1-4	TGTGCCACCAGCAGAGACCCAGGAAGGGAGGAAAAACTGTTTTTT	CATSRDPGREEKLFF